These T cell receptor beta chains were read from a single sample in a study of blood T cell repertoires in COVID-19. Profiled with immunoSEQ multiplex PCR; TCRdb holds only in-frame clones, not every one. The sample carries some 45,000 clones, 92% recorded once. Sequencing was done on a sample of peripheral blood. The receptors were gathered from a man between 50 and 59 years old with active COVID-19. Each CDR3 is given with its conserved first and last residue. D genes are given only for firm matches. Expanded clones get a size class; other rows say once, few or many, or leave the size out.

TRBD1	TRBV3-1/TRBV3-2	-	TRBJ1-5	CASSQGTGGNQPQHF	TGTGCCAGCAGCCAAGGGACAGGGGGCAATCAGCCCCAGCATTTT
TRBD1	TRBV9	-	TRBJ1-2	CASSRDRADYGYTF	TGTGCCAGCAGCCGGGACAGGGCGGACTATGGCTACACCTTC
-	TRBV5-1	-	TRBJ1-1	CASTSEGRGRTEAFF	TGCGCCAGCACCTCTGAGGGCAGGGGTCGAACTGAAGCTTTCTTT
-	TRBV29-1	-	TRBJ2-1	CSVRRDLSSYNEQFF	TGCAGCGTTAGGCGGGACCTCAGCTCCTACAATGAGCAGTTCTTC
TRBD2	TRBV18	-	TRBJ2-1	CASSRSGEYNEQFF	TGTGCCAGCTCACGTAGCGGGGAATACAATGAGCAGTTCTTC
TRBD1	TRBV5-4	-	TRBJ2-6	CASSLQGAAAGANVLTF	TGTGCCAGCAGCCTACAGGGGGCTGCGGCGGGGGCCAACGTCCTGACTTTC
TRBD1	TRBV4-1	few	TRBJ2-7	CASSQDPGGPREQYF	TGCGCCAGCAGCCAAGATCCAGGGGGCCCCCGCGAGCAGTACTTC
-	TRBV5-4	-	TRBJ2-5	CASSFTHQETQYF	TGTGCCAGCAGCTTCACACACCAAGAGACCCAGTACTTC
TRBD1	TRBV25-1	-	TRBJ2-3	CASSVPGQGSDTQYF	TGTGCCAGCAGTGTACCGGGACAGGGATCAGATACGCAGTATTTT
TRBD2	TRBV5-1	once	TRBJ2-7	CASSYGLAPYEQYF	TGCGCCAGCAGCTACGGACTAGCACCCTACGAGCAGTACTTC
TRBD1	TRBV18	-	TRBJ2-6	CASSPRDRDGANVLTF	TGTGCCAGCTCACCGCGGGACAGGGATGGGGCCAACGTCCTGACTTTC
TRBD2	TRBV3-1/TRBV3-2	-	TRBJ2-6	CASSQDYRDQAGTGANVLTF	TGTGCCAGCAGCCAAGATTACCGAGACCAAGCGGGGACTGGGGCCAACGTCCTGACTTTC
-	TRBV2	-	TRBJ2-5	CASSTWPEEYF	TGTGCCAGCAGTACGTGGCCTGAGGAGTACTTC
TRBD2	TRBV27	once	TRBJ2-7	CASSLGGLAGAEQYF	TGTGCCAGCAGCCTGGGAGGACTAGCGGGAGCCGAGCAGTACTTC
-	TRBV5-1	once	TRBJ1-4	CASSLEAGEEKLFF	TGCGCCAGCAGCTTGGAGGCGGGGGAAGAAAAACTGTTTTTT
-	TRBV30	-	TRBJ2-5	CAWSTSQETQYF	TGTGCCTGGAGTACGAGCCAAGAGACCCAGTACTTC
TRBD2	TRBV9	-	TRBJ2-1	CASSVTSGSGLSNEQFF	TGTGCCAGCAGCGTAACTTCTGGTAGCGGGTTATCCAATGAGCAGTTCTTC
TRBD1	TRBV5-6	-	TRBJ1-6	CASSSNRGQGASSPLHF	TGTGCCAGCAGCTCCAACCGAGGACAGGGGGCGAGTTCACCCCTCCACTTT
-	TRBV10-3	-	TRBJ1-1	CAISKSGDTEAFF	TGTGCCATCAGTAAATCAGGGGACACTGAAGCTTTCTTT
-	TRBV29-1	once	TRBJ2-4	CSVEGGGSKNIQYF	TGCAGCGTTGAAGGCGGTGGTAGTAAAAACATTCAGTACTTC
-	TRBV5-1	-	TRBJ1-1	CASSNVGVPTNTEAFF	TGCGCCAGCAGCAACGTCGGGGTCCCAACGAACACTGAAGCTTTCTTT
-	TRBV4-2	-	TRBJ2-7	CASSQDIEDYEQYF	TGTGCCAGCAGCCAAGATATAGAGGACTACGAGCAGTACTTC
TRBD1	TRBV7-9	-	TRBJ2-7	CASSRTGGYEQYF	TGTGCCAGCAGTCGGACAGGGGGCTACGAGCAGTACTTC
TRBD2	TRBV29-1	-	TRBJ2-1	CSAASVNPPGGNEQFF	TGCAGCGCCGCATCCGTTAACCCCCCGGGGGGGAATGAGCAGTTCTTC
TRBD1	TRBV28	-	TRBJ2-7	CASSPPRTGNYEQYF	TGTGCCAGCAGCCCACCTCGGACAGGGAATTACGAGCAGTACTTC
TRBD2	TRBV5-4	-	TRBJ2-7	CASSLASGSYEQYF	TGTGCCAGCAGCTTGGCTAGCGGATCCTACGAGCAGTACTTC
TRBD1	TRBV7-2	-	TRBJ1-2	CASSVGTVGGYGYTF	TGTGCCAGCAGCGTCGGGACAGTGGGGGGCTATGGCTACACCTTC
TRBD2	TRBV12-3/TRBV12-4	-	TRBJ2-7	CASRLAGVHEQYF	TGTGCCAGCCGACTAGCGGGAGTGCACGAGCAGTACTTC
-	TRBV4-2	-	TRBJ2-3	CASSQEVGGTPGTDTQYF	TGTGCCAGCAGCCAAGAAGTTGGGGGGACTCCTGGCACAGATACGCAGTATTTT
-	TRBV6-1	-	TRBJ2-2	CASSEVGGGIGELFF	TGTGCCAGCAGTGAAGTAGGGGGTGGAATCGGGGAGCTGTTTTTT
-	TRBV2	few	TRBJ1-6	CASSDFRGNSPLHF	TGTGCCAGCAGTGATTTCAGGGGCAATTCACCCCTCCACTTT
TRBD2	TRBV2	-	TRBJ2-1	CASTQGTSGRSEQFF	TGTGCCAGCACCCAAGGGACTAGCGGGAGGAGTGAGCAGTTCTTC
TRBD1	TRBV19	once	TRBJ2-1	CASKSPGGENGNEQFF	TGTGCCAGTAAATCGCCAGGGGGAGAGAATGGGAATGAGCAGTTCTTC
TRBD1	TRBV28	-	TRBJ2-7	CASALRDRTFYEQYF	TGTGCCAGTGCTCTCCGGGACAGGACTTTCTACGAGCAGTACTTC
TRBD2	TRBV29-1	-	TRBJ2-2	CSVSSGSGPGELFF	TGCAGCGTTAGTAGCGGGAGTGGCCCCGGGGAGCTGTTTTTT
-	TRBV2	-	TRBJ2-2	CASSEMRQPGELFF	TGTGCCAGCAGTGAAATGCGGCAGCCCGGGGAGCTGTTTTTT
-	TRBV5-1	-	TRBJ1-4	CASSVDSEKLFF	TGCGCCAGCAGCGTGGACAGTGAAAAACTGTTTTTT
TRBD2	TRBV10-3	-	TRBJ2-7	CATRPGLAGVQGYEQYF	TGTGCCACCCGGCCGGGACTAGCGGGAGTTCAAGGGTACGAGCAGTACTTC
TRBD1	TRBV9	-	TRBJ2-2	CASSPRQGNTGELFF	TGTGCCAGCAGCCCTCGACAGGGGAACACCGGGGAGCTGTTTTTT
TRBD1	TRBV7-9	-	TRBJ2-5	CASSRQGETQYF	TGTGCCAGCAGTAGACAGGGAGAGACCCAGTACTTC
-	TRBV5-1	-	TRBJ1-6	CASSQNTGTGSPLHF	TGCGCCAGCAGTCAAAACACAGGGACGGGTTCACCCCTCCACTTT
TRBD1	TRBV27	-	TRBJ1-2	CASSIQGTGGYTF	TGTGCCAGCAGTATACAGGGGACCGGGGGCTACACCTTC
-	TRBV28	-	TRBJ1-1	CASSYPGGMQWNTEAFF	TGTGCCAGCAGTTACCCCGGGGGGATGCAGTGGAACACTGAAGCTTTCTTT
TRBD1	TRBV28	-	TRBJ1-2	CASSLGTGGYGYTF	TGTGCCAGCAGCCTCGGGACAGGGGGCTATGGCTACACCTTC
TRBD2	TRBV7-2	-	TRBJ2-1	CASSLAPGGSGSIHEQFF	TGTGCCAGCAGCTTAGCGCCTGGAGGTAGCGGGAGTATTCATGAGCAGTTCTTC
TRBD1	TRBV6-7	-	TRBJ1-1	CASRRDRKKNTEAFF	TGTGCCAGCAGGCGGGACAGAAAGAAAAACACTGAAGCTTTCTTT
-	TRBV27	-	TRBJ2-3	CASSWVQAPTDTQYF	TGTGCCAGCAGTTGGGTCCAGGCTCCCACAGATACGCAGTATTTT
TRBD1	TRBV30	-	TRBJ1-2	CAWAAGTGDGYTF	TGTGCCTGGGCAGCCGGGACAGGGGATGGCTACACCTTC
TRBD1	TRBV12-3/TRBV12-4	-	TRBJ1-2	CASSRQGNYGYTF	TGTGCCAGCAGTCGACAGGGGAACTATGGCTACACCTTC
TRBD1	TRBV18	-	TRBJ2-1	CASSLPGQAIEQFF	TGTGCCAGCTCACTACCCGGACAGGCAATTGAGCAGTTCTTC